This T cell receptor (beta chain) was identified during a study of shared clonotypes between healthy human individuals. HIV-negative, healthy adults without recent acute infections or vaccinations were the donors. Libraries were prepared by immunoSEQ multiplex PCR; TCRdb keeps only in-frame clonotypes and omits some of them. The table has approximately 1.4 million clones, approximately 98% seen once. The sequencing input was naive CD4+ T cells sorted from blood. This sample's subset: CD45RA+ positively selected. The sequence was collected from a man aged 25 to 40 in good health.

The CDR3 bases are TGTGCCAGCAGACGGCCCGGGACCCAACTACCTAGCGGCTACACCTTC. This sequence encodes CASRRPGTQLPSGYTF. The rearrangement uses TRBV11-2 and TRBJ1-2, with TRBD1 as a possible D gene (5 bases). The CDR3 is 16 amino acids. V lost 6 bases and J 8 bases, leaving 25 bases between the germline ends. Germline-derived CDR1 and CDR2 are SGHAT and FQNNGV.